The 30 T cell receptor beta chains in this list originate from one sample, sequenced in a study of blood T cell repertoires in COVID-19. The table came from immunoSEQ multiplex PCR; TCRdb's copy has only in-frame clones and leaves some out. The profile covers about 140,000 clones, with under 90% appearing a single time and 5.5% to 7% taken by the ten largest. The sequencing sample was made of peripheral blood. The receptors derive from a human donor in a cohort sampled during active COVID-19.

The genes are TRBV28 and TRBJ1-1; no clear D. CDR1 is MDHEN, CDR2 SYDVKM, per germline. CDR3 length: 15 amino acids. Trimming removed 2 bases at V and 1 base at J, with 11 bases between. This CDR3 reads CASSLQAPKNTEAFF. The DNA of the CDR3 is TGTGCCAGCAGTTTACAGGCACCGAAGAACACTGAAGCTTTCTTT.

The chain carries TRBV11-2 and TRBJ2-3; TRBD1 matches at 7 bases. The CDR3 covers 13 residues. V shed 11 bases and J 2 bases; nucleotides not matched to a gene: 7. Looked up from germline, CDR1 is SGHAT and CDR2 is FQNNGV. CDR3 coding DNA: TGTGCCGTCCACAGGGGTGACACAGATACGCAGTATTTT. It is translated as CAVHRGDTDTQYF.

This clone has more than one count but fewer than ten. V gene TRBV4-1 combines with J gene TRBJ1-6; no reliable D call. CDR3 length equals 16 residues. V shed 4 bases and J shed 1 base, with 11 bases lying between them. Germline V gene lookup returns CDR1 MGHRA and CDR2 YSYEKL. The CDR3 sequence: CASSPSGSSYNSPLHF. CDR3 DNA: TGCGCCAGCAGCCCAAGTGGCAGTTCCTATAATTCACCCCTCCACTTT.

The chain combines TRBV30 with TRBJ1-6; no firm D call. Trimming took off 1 base at V and 0 bases at J, with 10 bases between the two ends. The germline V gene has CDR1 GTSNPN and CDR2 SVGIG (reference sequence). CDR3 length equals 16 residues. CDR3 sequence: CAWSASRGSYNSPLHF. CDR3 nucleotide sequence: TGTGCCTGGAGTGCGTCCCGGGGCTCCTATAATTCACCCCTCCACTTT.

This rearrangement joins TRBV3-1 (or the pseudogene TRBV3-2) to TRBJ1-2, with TRBD1 matching 8 bases. Per germline, CDR1 LGHDT and CDR2 YNNKEL (reference sequence). This CDR3 contains 15 residues. V lost 0 bases to trimming and J lost 4 bases; unmatched junction nucleotides: 4. CDR3 sequence (DNA): TGTGCCAGCAGCCAAGAAGGACAGGGTCCCTATGGCTACACCTTC. Its translation: CASSQEGQGPYGYTF.

This rearrangement joins TRBV14 to TRBJ1-2; 9 bases are shared with TRBD1. This CDR3 spans 14 amino acids. V trimming: 6 bases; J trimming: 4 bases; junction bases outside the gene matches: 6. Germline V gives CDR1 SGHDN, CDR2 FVKESK. CDR3 sequence (DNA): TGTGCCAGCAGGAGGACAGGGGAAAGCTATGGCTACACCTTC. Protein: CASRRTGESYGYTF.

V and J are TRBV7-9 and TRBJ2-7; 11 nucleotides match TRBD2. The V gene end was trimmed by 5 bases and the J gene end by 1 base; junction bases not matched to a gene: 7. This CDR3 is built from 16 residues. The V gene's germline CDR1 is SEHNR and CDR2 FQNEAQ (reference sequence). This chain's CDR3 is CASSPPTSGESYEQYF. The CDR3 coding sequence is TGTGCCAGCAGCCCCCCGACTAGCGGGGAATCCTACGAGCAGTACTTC.

This chain links TRBV27 with TRBJ1-2; D gene unclear. The germline CDR1 and CDR2 sequences are MNHEY and SMNVEV (reference sequence). CDR3 length equals 12 residues. V lost 7 bases, J lost 2 bases, and 8 bases lay in between. The CDR3 loop is CASTRVNYGYTF. In DNA form, the CDR3 reads TGTGCCAGCACGCGGGTAAACTATGGCTACACCTTC.

This CDR3 is CASSTSGAIDYGYTF. CDR3 in DNA: TGTGCCAGCTCGACTTCAGGGGCAATTGACTATGGCTACACCTTC. The chain combines TRBV18 with TRBJ1-2, with a possible D match to TRBD1 (6 bases). The V end lost 6 bases, the J end lost 3 bases, and 17 bases lay between the germline ends. The V gene's germline CDR1 is KGHSH and CDR2 LQKENI. The CDR3 spans 15 residues.

This chain links TRBV12-5 with TRBJ1-2; D is uncertain. Germline-derived CDR1 and CDR2 are LGHNT and FRNRAP. This CDR3 comprises 13 residues. V lost 5 bases, J lost 6 bases, and 13 bases lay in between. CDR3 sequence: CASGEGWRNGYTF. CDR3 DNA: TGTGCTAGTGGTGAAGGATGGAGGAATGGCTACACCTTC.

The rearrangement links TRBV15 to TRBJ1-6, with D possibly TRBD1 on 5 matching bases. The germline gives CDR1 LNHNV, CDR2 YYDKDF (reference sequence). V lost 0 bases and J lost 7, with 13 bases in between. The CDR3 extends over 16 amino acids. The CDR3 loop reads CATSRDTGTGNSPLHF. CDR3 bases: TGTGCCACCAGCAGAGATACCGGGACTGGGAATTCACCCCTCCACTTT.

The genes are TRBV19 and TRBJ1-5; 9 positions match TRBD1. From germline, CDR1 is LNHDA and CDR2 SQIVND (reference sequence). This CDR3 spans 14 amino acids. The ends lost 7 bases at V and 3 bases at J; junction bases unmatched: 4. CDR3 DNA sequence: TGTGCCAGTATGACAGGGGGGAACAATCAGCCCCAGCATTTT. Translation: CASMTGGNNQPQHF.

The chain is built from TRBV2 and TRBJ2-6; 9 bases are a match to TRBD2. The length of the CDR3 is 19 residues. In germline, CDR1 is SNHLY, CDR2 FYNNEI. V lost 6 bases and J lost 0; bases outside the gene matches: 12. The CDR3 nucleotides read TGTGCCAGCAGGGGGTATAGCGGGGGCCCCCCCTCTGGGGCCAACGTCCTGACTTTC. Encoded protein: CASRGYSGGPPSGANVLTF.

The CDR3 protein is CASSFSGANVLTF. The CDR3 DNA is TGTGCCAGCAGCTTTAGTGGGGCCAACGTCCTGACTTTC. This chain joins TRBV5-6 and TRBJ2-6; D remains ambiguous. The CDR3 consists of 13 residues. Germline assignment: CDR1 SGHDT and CDR2 YYEEEE. Trimming removed 2 bases at V and 3 bases at J, with 3 bases between.

The J gene is TRBJ1-1, the V gene TRBV11-1; possible D gene TRBD1, 6 bases. The V end was cut by 5 bases, the J end by 5 bases, with 18 bases between. Per the germline V gene, CDR1 is SGHAT and CDR2 is FQDESV (reference sequence). This CDR3 is 15 amino acids long. The DNA for the CDR3 is TGTGCCAGCAGCGGGGCTGGGCAGGGGATGACTGAAGCTTTCTTT. Its protein product is CASSGAGQGMTEAFF.

This chain joins TRBV2 and TRBJ2-4, with D perhaps TRBD1 (5 bases). V dropped 5 bases and J dropped 10 bases, with 15 bases sitting between them. Germline loops: CDR1 SNHLY, CDR2 FYNNEI. CDR3 length equals 13 residues. For the CDR3, the DNA is TGTGCCAGCAGTCCGGATCCCCCAGGGATTCAGTACTTC. Translated, it gives CASSPDPPGIQYF.

The chain links TRBV5-4 to TRBJ2-7, with 7 bases lining up with TRBD1. This CDR3 contains 16 residues. V dropped 0 bases and J dropped 4; count of bases not matched to a gene: 10. The germline V gene encodes CDR1 SGHNT and CDR2 YYREEE (reference sequence). The chain's CDR3 is CASSLGRAGGGYEQYF. Here the CDR3 DNA reads TGTGCCAGCAGCTTGGGACGGGCAGGGGGTGGGTACGAGCAGTACTTC.

The chain links TRBV4-1 to TRBJ2-3; 9 positions match TRBD1. Germline loops: CDR1 MGHRA, CDR2 YSYEKL. The CDR3 extends over 14 amino acids. J gave up 4 bases and V 1 base, and 0 bases lay outside the gene matches. The CDR3 protein is CASSQGTGADTQYF. CDR3 DNA sequence: TGCGCCAGCAGCCAAGGGACAGGGGCAGATACGCAGTATTTT.

The chain is built from TRBV5-1 and TRBJ1-6; tentative D call: TRBD1 (6 bases). Germline values: CDR1 SGHRS, CDR2 YFSETQ. The CDR3 extends over 15 amino acids. Trimming removed 4 bases at V and 8 bases at J, with 16 bases between. The CDR3 nucleotides read TGCGCCAGCAGCCTCACCTCCCGGACAGATTCACCCCTCCACTTT. Protein: CASSLTSRTDSPLHF.

The chain couples TRBV6-5 to TRBJ2-7, with 7 bases lining up with TRBD2. Germline trimming cut 6 bases from V and 3 bases from J; bases unmatched to any gene: 8. Germline CDR1 reads MNHEY; CDR2 reads SVGAGI. CDR3 length: 14 residues. CDR3 region: CASSRSERGYEQYF. The CDR3 nucleotides read TGTGCCAGCAGCCGATCGGAGCGGGGCTACGAGCAGTACTTC.

The rearrangement uses TRBV19 and TRBJ2-2; 8 bases match TRBD2. The CDR3 extends over 14 amino acids. The junction had 7 bases not matched to a gene; V was cut back by 6 bases and J by 7 bases. Germline V gives CDR1 LNHDA, CDR2 SQIVND (reference sequence). The CDR3: CASRTGGPSGELFF. In DNA form, the CDR3 reads TGTGCCAGTAGGACGGGGGGGCCGAGCGGGGAGCTGTTTTTT. Together with reference TRBV19 and TRBJ2-2, the CDR3 gives the full variable domain: DGGITQSPKYLFRKEGQNVTLSCEQNLNHDAMYWYRQDPGQGLRLIYYSQIVNDFQKGDIAEGYSVSREKKESFPLTVTSAQKNPTAFYLCASRTGGPSGELFFGEGSRLTVL.

The rearrangement uses TRBV12-5 and TRBJ2-7; D is ambiguous. The V and J ends lost 5 bases and 1 base respectively, with 9 bases between them. The CDR3 has 13 amino acids. Germline values: CDR1 LGHNT, CDR2 FRNRAP. The CDR3 bases are TGTGCTAGTGGTACAAGTTTGTCCTACGAGCAGTACTTC. The encoded protein is CASGTSLSYEQYF.

The sample holds one count of this clone. V gene TRBV18 combines with J gene TRBJ1-2; D gene uncertain. The CDR3 covers 11 residues. Trimming cost V 8 bases and J 3 bases, with 7 bases left between them. Germline values: CDR1 KGHSH, CDR2 LQKENI. The CDR3 reads CASASDYGYTF. The CDR3 DNA reads as TGTGCCAGCGCAAGCGACTATGGCTACACCTTC.

This chain links TRBV19 with TRBJ2-3, with TRBD2 identical over 10 bases. Germline lookup yields CDR1 LNHDA and CDR2 SQIVND (reference sequence). The CDR3 is 17 amino acids. V was pared by 1 base and J by 2 bases, with 6 bases of the junction left unmatched. The CDR3 sequence: CASSIGGTSALTDTQYF. DNA of the CDR3: TGTGCCAGTAGTATAGGGGGGACTAGCGCCCTCACAGATACGCAGTATTTT.

The chain recombines TRBV19 with TRBJ1-5; tentatively, D is TRBD1 (5 bases). Between the trimmed V and J ends, which lost 6 bases and 2 bases, there was a span of 8 bases. In germline, CDR1 is LNHDA, CDR2 SQIVND (reference sequence). This CDR3 has 13 amino acids. The CDR3 DNA follows: TGTGCCAGTAGACAGGCGGGCAATCAGCCCCAGCATTTT. It encodes CASRQAGNQPQHF.

The V gene is TRBV4-2, the J gene TRBJ1-2, with D perhaps TRBD1 (5 bases). The ends were cut back, 1 base at V and 3 bases at J, with 12 bases in the middle. The V gene's germline CDR1 is LGHNA and CDR2 YNFKEQ. This CDR3 contains 15 residues. The CDR3 spells CASSQGVGADYGYTF. In DNA form, the CDR3 reads TGTGCCAGCAGCCAAGGCGTTGGGGCGGACTATGGCTACACCTTC.

The chain is built from TRBV9 and TRBJ2-2; D is perhaps TRBD1 (6 bases). Germline loops: CDR1 SGDLS, CDR2 YYNGEE. Between the trimmed V and J ends, which lost 2 bases and 7 bases, there was a span of 12 bases. The CDR3 is made up of 14 amino acids. Here the CDR3 DNA reads TGTGCCAGCAGCGTGGTACAGGGCCACGGGGAGCTGTTTTTT. Its protein is CASSVVQGHGELFF.

This sequence joins TRBV7-2 and TRBJ1-3, with D possibly TRBD1 on 5 matching bases. The germline gives CDR1 SGHTA, CDR2 FQGNSA. The CDR3 is made up of 15 amino acids. The ends were cut back, 5 bases at V and 0 bases at J, with 11 bases in the middle. CDR3 nucleotides: TGTGCCAGCAGCCCCAGACAGATCTCTGGAAACACCATATATTTT. Amino acids: CASSPRQISGNTIYF.

This clone was seen only once. The V call is TRBV7-9, the J call TRBJ2-3; TRBD2 matches 13 bases. The junction had 3 bases not matched to a gene; V was cut back by 5 bases and J by 4 bases. Looked up from germline, CDR1 is SEHNR and CDR2 is FQNEAQ (reference sequence). The CDR3 contains 15 residues. The DNA for the CDR3 is TGTGCCAGCAGCCCGGGACTAGCGGGGCCAGATACGCAGTATTTT. The encoded protein is CASSPGLAGPDTQYF.

This clone was seen at least ten times. The rearrangement uses TRBV7-2 and TRBJ1-2; no clear D. V shed 2 bases and J shed 2 bases, with 9 bases lying between them. The CDR3 extends over 14 amino acids. Germline assignment: CDR1 SGHTA and CDR2 FQGNSA. CDR3 nucleotide sequence: TGTGCCAGCAGCTTATCGGGAGGGAACTATGGCTACACCTTC. Translated: CASSLSGGNYGYTF. The full variable domain, with the rest looked up from reference TRBV7-2 and TRBJ1-2, is GAGVSQSPSNKVTEKGKDVELRCDPISGHTALYWYRQSLGQGLEFLIYFQGNSAPDKSGLPSDRFSAERTGGSVSTLTIQRTQQEDSAVYLCASSLSGGNYGYTFGSGTRLTVV.